This entry lists 2 T cell receptor beta chains sequenced from one sample in a study of T cells in women clearing cervical HPV infection. The method was immunoSEQ multiplex PCR; TCRdb's version includes in-frame clones alone and lacks a portion of them. The listing contains some 25,000 clones. The source material was blood buffy coat. All receptors derive from a woman between 18 and 69 years old with a cervical HPV16 infection that either progressed to CIN3+ or cleared (not recorded which).

As regards this clone: The read stops 3 residues short of the end of the CDR3; the missing end is completed from the germline J gene. The chain links TRBV7-3 to TRBJ2-2, with 7 bases that match TRBD1. Germline V gene data show CDR1 as SGHTA and CDR2 as FQGTGA. The ends lost 5 bases at V and 4 bases at J; junction bases unmatched: 4. The CDR3 length is 14 residues. The CDR3 sequence: CASSPRTGTGELFF. The CDR3 DNA, read in part, is TGTGCCAGCAGCCCCCGGACAGGCACCGGGGAG.

CDR3 loop: CSVGEGRSEAFF. The sequenced part of the CDR3 DNA is TGCAGCGTTGGGGAGGGGCGGTCTGAA. V is TRBV29-1 and J is TRBJ1-1; maybe TRBD1 (5 bases). The CDR3 is cut off 3 residues early in the read; its end comes from the germline J gene. Looked up from germline, CDR1 is SQVTM and CDR2 is ANQGSEA. This CDR3 is 12 amino acids long. Trimming removed 4 bases at V and 6 bases at J, with 12 bases between. Complete variable domain (other parts from reference TRBV29-1 and TRBJ1-1): SAVISQKPSRDICQRGTSLTIQCQVDSQVTMMFWYRQQPGQSLTLIATANQGSEATYESGFVIDKFPISRPNLTFSTLTVSNMSPEDSSIYLCSVGEGRSEAFFGQGTRLTVV.